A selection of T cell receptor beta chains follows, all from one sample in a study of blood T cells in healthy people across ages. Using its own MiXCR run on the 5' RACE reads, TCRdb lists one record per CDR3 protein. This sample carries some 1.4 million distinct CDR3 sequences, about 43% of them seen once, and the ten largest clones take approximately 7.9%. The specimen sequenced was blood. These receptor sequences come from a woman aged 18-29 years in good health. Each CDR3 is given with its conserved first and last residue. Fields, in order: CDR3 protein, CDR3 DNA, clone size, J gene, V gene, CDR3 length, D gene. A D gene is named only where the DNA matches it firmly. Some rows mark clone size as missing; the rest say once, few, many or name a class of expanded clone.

CASSQDSDPAYNEQFF,TGTGCCAGCAGCCAAGATAGTGACCCGGCCTACAATGAGCAGTTCTTC,few,TRBJ2-1,TRBV4-2,16,.
CASSYSNRAETQYF,TGTGCCAGCAGTTACTCGAACAGGGCGGAGACCCAGTACTTC,.,TRBJ2-5,TRBV6-6,14,.
CSVETGGTEAFF,TGCAGCGTTGAAACGGGTGGGACTGAAGCTTTCTTT,few,TRBJ1-1,TRBV29-1,12,.
CASSLRLRGGVPYNEQFF,TGTGCCAGCAGCTTGCGTTTGAGGGGGGGGGTACCCTACAATGAGCAGTTCTTC,many,TRBJ2-1,TRBV7-9,18,.
CASSQRHEWGEAFF,TGTGCCAGCAGCCAACGCCATGAGTGGGGTGAAGCTTTCTTT,few,TRBJ1-1,TRBV3-1,14,.
CATSDVGSGRETDTQYF,TGTGCCACCAGTGATGTCGGTAGCGGGAGGGAGACAGATACGCAGTATTTT,few,TRBJ2-3,TRBV24-1,17,TRBD2
CASSGRTGRGYTF,TGTGCCAGCAGCGGCCGGACAGGGAGGGGTTACACCTTC,.,TRBJ1-2,TRBV7-2,13,TRBD1
CAISESSVAGYTF,TGTGCCATCAGTGAGTCGTCAGTCGCTGGCTACACCTTC,.,TRBJ1-2,TRBV10-3,13,.
CARGLPIRQGVNTGELFF,TGTGCCAGGGGCCTACCCATTCGACAGGGGGTGAACACCGGGGAGCTGTTTTTT,.,TRBJ2-2,TRBV6-1,18,TRBD1
CASSEPGSDYNEQFF,TGTGCCAGCAGTGAGCCGGGATCCGATTACAATGAGCAGTTCTTC,few,TRBJ2-1,TRBV25-1,15,.
CASRPTAPINYGYTF,TGTGCCAGCAGACCGACAGCCCCAATTAACTATGGCTACACCTTC,.,TRBJ1-2,TRBV12-3/TRBV12-4,15,.
CASTPQLGNQETQYF,TGTGCCAGCACCCCCCAGTTAGGGAACCAAGAGACCCAGTACTTC,.,TRBJ2-5,TRBV7-9,15,.
CASQPGQGVGEQFF,TGTGCCAGCCAACCAGGACAGGGGGTTGGTGAGCAGTTCTTC,.,TRBJ2-1,TRBV5-5,14,TRBD1
CASTYTQTGTVLYEQYF,TGTGCCAGCACCTACACCCAGACCGGGACAGTCCTATACGAGCAGTACTTC,.,TRBJ2-7,TRBV6-2/TRBV6-3,17,TRBD1
CASRHGGAGDTQYF,TGTGCCAGCAGACACGGGGGGGCCGGCGATACGCAGTATTTT,few,TRBJ2-3,TRBV12-3/TRBV12-4,14,TRBD2
CASSFSQQGFNEQFF,TGTGCCAGCAGTTTCTCCCAGCAAGGCTTCAATGAGCAGTTCTTC,.,TRBJ2-1,TRBV12-3/TRBV12-4,15,.
CASSEGPDRVYQQYF,TGTGCCAGCAGTGAGGGTCCGGACAGGGTTTATCAGCAGTACTTC,.,TRBJ2-7,TRBV6-1,15,TRBD1
CSARGVAGLTNEQFF,TGCAGTGCTAGAGGGGTTGCGGGACTAACCAATGAGCAGTTCTTC,.,TRBJ2-1,TRBV20-1,15,TRBD2
CASSYSGPTDTQYF,TGTGCCAGCAGCTATAGCGGGCCCACAGATACGCAGTATTTT,.,TRBJ2-3,TRBV5-6,14,TRBD2
CSVESESSYNEQFF,TGCAGCGTTGAAAGCGAGAGCTCCTACAATGAGCAGTTCTTC,.,TRBJ2-1,TRBV29-1,14,.
CASSPLSSGENNEQFF,TGTGCCAGCTCACCACTTTCTAGCGGGGAAAACAATGAGCAGTTCTTC,many,TRBJ2-1,TRBV18,16,TRBD2
CASSLIPDLSYEQYF,TGTGCCAGCAGTTTAATTCCCGACCTGTCCTACGAGCAGTACTTC,few,TRBJ2-7,TRBV27,15,.
CASSETTGFSGYGYTF,TGTGCCAGCAGCGAAACGACAGGGTTTTCGGGCTATGGCTACACCTTC,.,TRBJ1-2,TRBV9,16,TRBD1
CASSTRLTVPLNEQFF,TGTGCCAGTAGTACCCGACTCACTGTACCACTTAATGAGCAGTTCTTC,.,TRBJ2-1,TRBV19,16,.
CSATYGTGTDTQYF,TGCAGTGCTACTTACGGGACAGGCACAGATACGCAGTATTTT,.,TRBJ2-3,TRBV20-1,14,TRBD1
CASIHQDGYTGELFF,TGTGCCAGCATCCACCAGGACGGATACACCGGGGAGCTGTTTTTT,.,TRBJ2-2,TRBV21-1,15,.
CASSHPDRTQPQHF,TGTGCCAGCAGCCACCCGGACAGGACTCAGCCCCAGCATTTT,few,TRBJ1-5,TRBV4-2,14,TRBD1
CSAERTGSHNEQFF,TGCAGTGCTGAAAGAACAGGGTCACACAATGAGCAGTTCTTC,.,TRBJ2-1,TRBV20-1,14,.
CASSIPWGRETQYF,TGTGCCAGCAGTATCCCGTGGGGGAGGGAGACCCAGTACTTC,.,TRBJ2-5,TRBV28,14,.